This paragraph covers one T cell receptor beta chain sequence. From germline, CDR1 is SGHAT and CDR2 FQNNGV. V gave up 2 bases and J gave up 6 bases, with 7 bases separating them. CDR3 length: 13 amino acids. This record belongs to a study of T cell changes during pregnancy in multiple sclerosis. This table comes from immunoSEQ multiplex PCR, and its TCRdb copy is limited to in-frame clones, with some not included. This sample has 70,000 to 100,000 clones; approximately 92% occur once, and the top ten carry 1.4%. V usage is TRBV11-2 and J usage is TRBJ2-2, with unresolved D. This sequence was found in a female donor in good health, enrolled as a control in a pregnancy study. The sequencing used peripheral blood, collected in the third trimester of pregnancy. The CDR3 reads CASSLTRSGELFF. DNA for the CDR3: TGTGCCAGCAGCTTAACCCGGTCCGGGGAGCTGTTTTTT.